One sample yielded the 24 T cell receptor beta chains listed below, sequenced in a study of blood T cell repertoires in COVID-19. Here immunoSEQ multiplex PCR was the method, and the copy in TCRdb shows in-frame clones only, minus some. The sample lists roughly 300,000 clones; around 84% were seen once. Sequenced input: PBMCs or T cells enriched from blood (not recorded which). Receptors were obtained from a woman aged 45-60 years who had recovered from COVID-19.

The rearrangement links TRBV11-2 to TRBJ2-1; D is perhaps TRBD2 (6 bases). The germline V gene encodes CDR1 SGHAT and CDR2 FQNNGV. The V end lost 5 bases, the J end lost 8 bases, and 19 bases lay between the germline ends. The CDR3 contains 15 residues. The CDR3 region is CASSPAFSGRDEQFF. The CDR3 coding sequence is TGTGCCAGCAGCCCCGCTTTCAGCGGGCGGGATGAGCAGTTCTTC.

This clone was detected once. Its ends do not fully match the called genes, so a read error is possible. CDR3 residues: CASSYGGTPENQYF. The CDR3 nucleotides read TGTGCCAGCAGTTACGGGGGGACCCCCGAGAACCAGTACTTC. This chain connects TRBV6-5 to TRBJ2-5; possible D gene TRBD2, 6 bases. The CDR3 runs 14 residues. CDR1 is MNHEY, CDR2 SVGAGI, per germline.

The rearrangement uses TRBV29-1 and TRBJ2-7, with D maybe TRBD2 (6 bases). Trimming removed 4 bases at V and 6 bases at J, with 19 bases between. Germline CDR1 SQVTM, CDR2 ANQGSEA. There are 14 residues in the CDR3. Here the CDR3 reads CSVVPRGYAGEQYF. The DNA of the CDR3 is TGCAGCGTTGTACCGCGGGGTTACGCTGGCGAGCAGTACTTC.

V and J are TRBV19 and TRBJ1-1; D gene ambiguous. V dropped 6 bases and J dropped 5 bases, with 13 bases sitting between them. This CDR3 has 13 residues. Per the germline V gene, CDR1 is LNHDA and CDR2 is SQIVND (reference sequence). The CDR3 region has the DNA TGTGCCAGTAGCCCCCGTCGAGAGACTGAAGCTTTCTTT. Amino acid sequence: CASSPRRETEAFF.

This clone came up a few times. The J gene is TRBJ2-7, the V gene TRBV3-1 (or the pseudogene TRBV3-2); D unresolved. There are 14 residues in the CDR3. The V gene lost 5 bases and the J gene lost 5 bases, with 16 bases spanning the gap. Per the germline V gene, CDR1 is LGHDT and CDR2 is YNNKEL (reference sequence). CDR3 DNA sequence: TGTGCCAGCAGCTCCCCTTCGACTCGGGACGAGCAGTACTTC. Translating gives CASSSPSTRDEQYF.

Regarding this clone: The same CDR3 arises from other DNA sequences in this sample as well. The rearrangement joins TRBV27 to TRBJ1-2, with D uncertain. From germline, CDR1 is MNHEY and CDR2 SMNVEV (reference sequence). V was clipped by 2 bases and J by 3 bases, with 7 bases between them. CDR3 length: 13 amino acids. The CDR3 protein is CASSLTGDYGYTF. CDR3 nucleotide sequence: TGTGCCAGCAGTTTAACGGGTGACTATGGCTACACCTTC.

The chain has TRBV19 and TRBJ2-7; TRBD2 might be the D (5 bases). V lost 3 bases and J 5 bases, leaving 11 bases between the germline ends. The CDR3 contains 13 residues. Germline CDR1 and CDR2: LNHDA and SQIVND (reference sequence). DNA of the CDR3: TGTGCCAGTAGTATGAGGTCCGGGAACGAGCAGTACTTC. It translates to CASSMRSGNEQYF.

The rearrangement links TRBV18 to TRBJ2-7, with 9 bases aligning to TRBD1. With 8 bases clipped from V and 4 bases from J, the junction kept 12 bases outside the gene matches. The CDR3 runs to 15 residues. Germline V CDR1 and CDR2: KGHSH, LQKENI. The CDR3 DNA sequence: TGTGCCAGCCAACCCCCCGGGACAGGGTCTTACGAGCAGTACTTC. This gives the protein CASQPPGTGSYEQYF.

The genes are TRBV28 and TRBJ1-5; 7 bases align to TRBD1. Germline loops: CDR1 MDHEN, CDR2 SYDVKM. This CDR3 is built from 16 residues. The V and J ends lost 5 bases and 2 bases, in that order; junction bases with no gene match: 9. In nucleotides, the CDR3 is TGTGCCAGCAGTCTAGCGGGAGGGGGCGGCAATCAGCCCCAGCATTTT. Amino acids: CASSLAGGGGNQPQHF.

The chain combines TRBV4-2 with TRBJ2-7, with D perhaps TRBD1 (5 bases). The CDR3 extends over 15 amino acids. Trimming removed 2 bases at V and 2 bases at J, with 13 bases between. Germline CDR1 and CDR2: LGHNA and YNFKEQ. The CDR3 loop reads CASSQRAGITYEQYF. CDR3 nucleotide sequence: TGTGCCAGCAGCCAAAGGGCAGGGATTACCTACGAGCAGTACTTC.

The chain links TRBV19 to TRBJ2-1; TRBD2 might be the D (6 bases). The ends were cut back, 3 bases at V and 9 bases at J, with 15 bases in the middle. Germline V CDR1 and CDR2: LNHDA, SQIVND (reference sequence). This CDR3 comprises 14 residues. CDR3 DNA sequence: TGTGCCAGTAGTATGACGGCGGTGGGGGGTGAGCAGTTCTTC. It is translated as CASSMTAVGGEQFF.

The chain has TRBV2 and TRBJ1-2; D perhaps matches TRBD1 (5 bases). V was clipped by 6 bases and J by 4 bases, with 18 bases between them. Looked up from germline, CDR1 is SNHLY and CDR2 is FYNNEI. This CDR3 spans 15 amino acids. The CDR3: CASREMGGYSYGYTF. CDR3 DNA: TGTGCCAGCAGAGAAATGGGGGGGTATAGCTATGGCTACACCTTC.

The V gene is TRBV28, the J gene TRBJ1-5; no reliable D call. Germline V CDR1 and CDR2: MDHEN, SYDVKM. The CDR3 contains 14 residues. Trimming removed 6 bases at V and 5 bases at J, with 14 bases between. This CDR3 reads CASSPPGIYQPQHF. As DNA, the CDR3 is TGTGCCAGCAGCCCCCCGGGTATCTATCAGCCCCAGCATTTT.

The genes are TRBV5-8 and TRBJ1-5; D unclear. Germline CDR1 SGHTS, CDR2 YDEGEE. This CDR3 is 14 amino acids long. The V gene lost 0 bases and the J gene lost 0 bases, with 4 bases spanning the gap. The CDR3 DNA is TGTGCCAGCAGCTTGGCCATTAGCAATCAGCCCCAGCATTTT. Translating gives CASSLAISNQPQHF.

The chain links TRBV2 to TRBJ2-4; 11 bases are a match to TRBD2. The V and J ends lost 4 bases and 6 bases, in that order; junction bases with no gene match: 5. This CDR3 spans 15 amino acids. Germline V CDR1 and CDR2: SNHLY, FYNNEI. The CDR3 reads CASSASSGGINIQYF. CDR3 coding DNA: TGTGCCAGCAGTGCCTCTAGCGGGGGGATAAACATTCAGTACTTC.

The V and J genes are TRBV6-5 and TRBJ1-1; D possibly corresponds to TRBD1 (5 bases). This CDR3 region has 12 residues. Germline CDR1 is MNHEY and CDR2 is SVGAGI. Trimming pared 2 bases from V and 5 bases from J, leaving 6 bases between. CDR3 sequence reads: CASSYGGTEAFF. CDR3 DNA sequence: TGTGCCAGCAGTTACGGGGGGACTGAAGCTTTCTTT.

The table lists this clone with a count of one. V gene TRBV24-1 combines with J gene TRBJ2-3; 8 bases fit TRBD1. The CDR3 length is 16 residues. Germline V gene sequence: CDR1 KGHDR, CDR2 SFDVKD. The J segment lost 2 bases and the V segment lost 3 bases, leaving 6 bases of the junction unmatched. CDR3 residues: CATSDPRGHDTDTQYF. In DNA, the CDR3 is TGTGCCACCAGTGATCCCAGGGGGCACGACACAGATACGCAGTATTTT.

J is TRBJ2-7 and V is TRBV7-2; maybe TRBD2 (6 bases). V was shortened by 0 bases and J by 2 bases, with 14 bases between the two germline ends. Germline lookup yields CDR1 SGHTA and CDR2 FQGNSA. CDR3 length equals 16 residues. The CDR3 DNA sequence: TGTGCCAGCAGCTTAGCTTCGGCGGGATTAGCCTACGAGCAGTACTTC. It translates to CASSLASAGLAYEQYF.

This rearrangement joins TRBV11-2 to TRBJ2-5; no definite D call. V dropped 1 base and J dropped 5 bases, with 8 bases sitting between them. CDR1 is SGHAT and CDR2 is FQNNGV in the germline V gene. CDR3 length equals 13 residues. CDR3 nucleotide sequence: TGTGCCAGCAGCTTAGGCCCCAGGGAGACCCAGTACTTC. It encodes CASSLGPRETQYF.

J is TRBJ2-7 and V is TRBV20-1, with D possibly matching TRBD1 (6 bases). Trimming removed 3 bases at V and 11 bases at J, with 23 bases between. From germline, CDR1 is DFQATT and CDR2 SNEGSKA (reference sequence). The CDR3 is 14 amino acids. Written as DNA, the CDR3 is TGCAGTGCTAGTAACGGGGACATAACCCGGGATGAGTACTTC. Protein product: CSASNGDITRDEYF.

The rearrangement uses TRBV19 and TRBJ2-5; 7 positions match TRBD2. This CDR3 contains 15 residues. V shed 3 bases and J 2 bases; nucleotides not matched to a gene: 6. Germline V lookup: CDR1 LNHDA, CDR2 SQIVND (reference sequence). DNA of the CDR3: TGTGCCAGTAGTATGGGCGGGAGAGAGCAAGAGACCCAGTACTTC. Translation gives CASSMGGREQETQYF.

The gene calls are TRBV15 and TRBJ1-1; no clear D. Germline V gives CDR1 LNHNV, CDR2 YYDKDF (reference sequence). The CDR3 extends over 14 amino acids. The V end lost 4 bases, the J end lost 5 bases, and 14 bases lay between the germline ends. The CDR3 here is CATSTKVRRTEAFF. In DNA, the CDR3 is TGTGCCACCAGCACAAAAGTAAGGCGGACTGAAGCTTTCTTT. Together with reference TRBV15 and TRBJ1-1, the CDR3 gives the full variable domain: DAMVIQNPRYQVTQFGKPVTLSCSQTLNHNVMYWYQQKSSQAPKLLFHYYDKDFNNEADTPDNFQSRRPNTSFCFLDIRSPGLGDTAMYLCATSTKVRRTEAFFGQGTRLTVV.

The chain joins TRBV5-5 to TRBJ1-5; D is uncertain. Germline-derived CDR1 and CDR2 are SGHKS and YYEKEE (reference sequence). V shed 4 bases and J shed 3 bases, with 14 bases lying between them. This CDR3 comprises 15 residues. The CDR3 bases are TGTGCCAGCAGCCCAAGTTTGGAGGACAATCAGCCCCAGCATTTT. It yields the protein CASSPSLEDNQPQHF.

J is TRBJ2-7 and V is TRBV5-1, with 7 bases fitting TRBD1. J lost 5 bases, V lost 4 bases, and 9 bases had no gene match. Germline CDR1 is SGHRS and CDR2 is YFSETQ. This CDR3 spans 14 amino acids. The CDR3 DNA follows: TGCGCCAGCAGCACACCAGGGGGTCGGGACGAGCAGTACTTC. Translating gives CASSTPGGRDEQYF.